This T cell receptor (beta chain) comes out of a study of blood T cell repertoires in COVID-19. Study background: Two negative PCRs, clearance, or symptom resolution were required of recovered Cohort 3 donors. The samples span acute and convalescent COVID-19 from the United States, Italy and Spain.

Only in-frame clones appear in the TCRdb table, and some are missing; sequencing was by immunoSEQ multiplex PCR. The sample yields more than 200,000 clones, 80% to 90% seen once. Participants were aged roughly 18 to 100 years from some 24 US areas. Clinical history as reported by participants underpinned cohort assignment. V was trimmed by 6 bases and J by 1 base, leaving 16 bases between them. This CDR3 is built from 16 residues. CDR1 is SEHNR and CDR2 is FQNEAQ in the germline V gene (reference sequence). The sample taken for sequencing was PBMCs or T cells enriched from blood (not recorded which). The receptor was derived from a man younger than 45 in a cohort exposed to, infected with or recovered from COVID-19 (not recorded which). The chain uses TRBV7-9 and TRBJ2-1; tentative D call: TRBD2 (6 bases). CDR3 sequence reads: CASRLGGTRSYNEQFF. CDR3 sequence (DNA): TGTGCCAGCAGGCTCGGCGGGACTCGATCCTACAATGAGCAGTTCTTC.